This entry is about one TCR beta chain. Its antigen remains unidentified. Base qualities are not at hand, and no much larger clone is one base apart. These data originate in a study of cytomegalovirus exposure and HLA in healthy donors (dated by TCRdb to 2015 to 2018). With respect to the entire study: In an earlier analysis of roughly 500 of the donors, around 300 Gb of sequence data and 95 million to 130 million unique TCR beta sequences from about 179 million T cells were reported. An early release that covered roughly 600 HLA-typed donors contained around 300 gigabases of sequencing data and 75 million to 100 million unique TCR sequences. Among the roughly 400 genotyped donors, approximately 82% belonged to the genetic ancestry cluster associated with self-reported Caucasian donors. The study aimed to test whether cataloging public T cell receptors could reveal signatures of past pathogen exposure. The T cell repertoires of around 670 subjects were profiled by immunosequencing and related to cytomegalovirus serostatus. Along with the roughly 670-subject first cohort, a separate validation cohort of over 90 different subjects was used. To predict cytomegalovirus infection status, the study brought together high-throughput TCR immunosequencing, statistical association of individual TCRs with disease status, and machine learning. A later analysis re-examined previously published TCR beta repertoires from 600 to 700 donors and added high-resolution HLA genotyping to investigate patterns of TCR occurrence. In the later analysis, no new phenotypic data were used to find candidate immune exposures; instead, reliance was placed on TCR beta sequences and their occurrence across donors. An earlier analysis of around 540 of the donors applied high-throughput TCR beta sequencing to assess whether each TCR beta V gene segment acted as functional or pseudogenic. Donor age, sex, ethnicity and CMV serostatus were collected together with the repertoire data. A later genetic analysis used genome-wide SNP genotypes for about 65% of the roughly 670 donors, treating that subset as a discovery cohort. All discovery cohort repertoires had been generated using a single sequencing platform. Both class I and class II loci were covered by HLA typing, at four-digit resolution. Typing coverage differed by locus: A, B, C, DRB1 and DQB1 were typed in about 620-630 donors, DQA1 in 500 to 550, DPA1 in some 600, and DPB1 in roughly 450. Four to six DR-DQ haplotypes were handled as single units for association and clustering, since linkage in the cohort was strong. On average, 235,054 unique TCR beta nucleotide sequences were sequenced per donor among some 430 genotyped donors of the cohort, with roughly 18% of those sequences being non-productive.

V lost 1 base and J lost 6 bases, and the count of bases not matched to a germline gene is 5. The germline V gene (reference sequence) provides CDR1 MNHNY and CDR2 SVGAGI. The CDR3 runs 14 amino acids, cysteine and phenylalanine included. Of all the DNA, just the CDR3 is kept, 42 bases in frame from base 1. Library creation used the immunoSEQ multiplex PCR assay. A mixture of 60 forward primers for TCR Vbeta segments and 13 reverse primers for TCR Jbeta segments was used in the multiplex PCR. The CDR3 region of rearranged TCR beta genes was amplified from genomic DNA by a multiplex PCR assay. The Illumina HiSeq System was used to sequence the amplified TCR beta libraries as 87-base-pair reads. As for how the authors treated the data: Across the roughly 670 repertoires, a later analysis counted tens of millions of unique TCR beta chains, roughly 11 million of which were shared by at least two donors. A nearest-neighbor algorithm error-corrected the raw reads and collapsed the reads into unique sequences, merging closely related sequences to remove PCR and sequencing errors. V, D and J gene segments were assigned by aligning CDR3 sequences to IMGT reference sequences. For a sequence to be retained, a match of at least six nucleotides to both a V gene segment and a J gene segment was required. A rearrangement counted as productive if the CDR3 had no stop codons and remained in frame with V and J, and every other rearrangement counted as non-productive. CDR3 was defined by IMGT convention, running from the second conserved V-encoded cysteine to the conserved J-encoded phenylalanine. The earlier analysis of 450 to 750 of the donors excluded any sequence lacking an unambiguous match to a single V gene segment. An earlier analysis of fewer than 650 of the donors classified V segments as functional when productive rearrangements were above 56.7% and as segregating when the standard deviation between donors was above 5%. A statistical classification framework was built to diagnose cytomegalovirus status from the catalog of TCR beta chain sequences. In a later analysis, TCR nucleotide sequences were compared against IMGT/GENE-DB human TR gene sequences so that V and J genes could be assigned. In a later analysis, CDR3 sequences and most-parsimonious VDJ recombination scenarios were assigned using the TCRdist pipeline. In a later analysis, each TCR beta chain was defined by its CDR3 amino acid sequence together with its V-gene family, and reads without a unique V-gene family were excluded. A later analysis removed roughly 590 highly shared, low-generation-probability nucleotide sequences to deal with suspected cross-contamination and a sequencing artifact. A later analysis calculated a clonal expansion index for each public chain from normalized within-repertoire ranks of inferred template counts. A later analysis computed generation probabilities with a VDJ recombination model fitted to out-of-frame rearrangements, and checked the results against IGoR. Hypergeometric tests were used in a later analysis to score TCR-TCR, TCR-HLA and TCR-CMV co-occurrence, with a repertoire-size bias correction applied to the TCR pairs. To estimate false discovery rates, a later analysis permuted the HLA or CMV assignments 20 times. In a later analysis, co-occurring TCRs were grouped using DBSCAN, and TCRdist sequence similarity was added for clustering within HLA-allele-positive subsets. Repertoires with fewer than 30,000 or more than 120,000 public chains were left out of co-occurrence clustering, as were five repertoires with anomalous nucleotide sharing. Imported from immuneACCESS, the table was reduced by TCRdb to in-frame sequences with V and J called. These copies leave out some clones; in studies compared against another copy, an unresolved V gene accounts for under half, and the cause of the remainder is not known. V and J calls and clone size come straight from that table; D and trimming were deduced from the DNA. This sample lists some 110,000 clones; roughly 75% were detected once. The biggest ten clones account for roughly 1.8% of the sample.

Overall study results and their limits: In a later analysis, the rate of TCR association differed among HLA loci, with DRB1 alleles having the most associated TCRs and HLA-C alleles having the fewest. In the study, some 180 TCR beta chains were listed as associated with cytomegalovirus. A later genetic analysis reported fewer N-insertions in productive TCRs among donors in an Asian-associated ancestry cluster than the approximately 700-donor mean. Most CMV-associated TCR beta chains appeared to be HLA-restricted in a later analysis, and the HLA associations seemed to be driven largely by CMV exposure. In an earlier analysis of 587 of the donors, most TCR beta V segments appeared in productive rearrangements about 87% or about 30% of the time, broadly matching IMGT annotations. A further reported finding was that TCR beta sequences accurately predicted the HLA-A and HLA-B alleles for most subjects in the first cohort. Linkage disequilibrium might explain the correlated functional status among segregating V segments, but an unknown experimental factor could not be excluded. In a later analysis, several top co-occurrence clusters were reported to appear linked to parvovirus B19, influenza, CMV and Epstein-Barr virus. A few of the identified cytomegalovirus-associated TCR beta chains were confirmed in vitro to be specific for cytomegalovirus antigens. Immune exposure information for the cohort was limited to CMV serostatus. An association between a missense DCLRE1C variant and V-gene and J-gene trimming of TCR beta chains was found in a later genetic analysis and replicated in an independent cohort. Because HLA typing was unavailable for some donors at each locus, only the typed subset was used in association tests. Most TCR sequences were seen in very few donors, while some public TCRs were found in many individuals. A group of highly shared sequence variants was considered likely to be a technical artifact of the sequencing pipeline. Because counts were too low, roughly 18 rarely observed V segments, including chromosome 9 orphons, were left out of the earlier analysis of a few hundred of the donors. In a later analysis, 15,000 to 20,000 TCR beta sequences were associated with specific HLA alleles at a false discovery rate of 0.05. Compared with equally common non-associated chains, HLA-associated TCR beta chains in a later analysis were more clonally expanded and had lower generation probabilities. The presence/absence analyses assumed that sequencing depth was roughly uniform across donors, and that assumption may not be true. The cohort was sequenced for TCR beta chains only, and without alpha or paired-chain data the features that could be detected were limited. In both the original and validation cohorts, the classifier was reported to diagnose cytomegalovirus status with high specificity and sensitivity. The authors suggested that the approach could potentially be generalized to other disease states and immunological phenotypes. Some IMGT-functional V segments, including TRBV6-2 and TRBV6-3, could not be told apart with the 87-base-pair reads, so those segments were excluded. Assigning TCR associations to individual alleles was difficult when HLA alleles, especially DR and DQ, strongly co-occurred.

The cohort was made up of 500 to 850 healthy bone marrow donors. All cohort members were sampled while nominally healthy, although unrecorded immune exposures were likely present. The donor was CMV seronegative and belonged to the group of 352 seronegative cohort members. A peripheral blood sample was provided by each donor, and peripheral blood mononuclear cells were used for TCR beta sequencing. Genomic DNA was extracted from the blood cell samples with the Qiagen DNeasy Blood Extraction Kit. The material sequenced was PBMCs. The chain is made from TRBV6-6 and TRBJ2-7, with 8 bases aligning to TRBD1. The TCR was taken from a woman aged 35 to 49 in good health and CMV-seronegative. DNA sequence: TGTGCCAGCAGTTACTTGGGACAGGCTGCCGAGCAGTACTTC. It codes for CASSYLGQAAEQYF.